A selection of T cell receptor beta chains follows, all from one sample in a study of T-cell reconstitution after alpha-beta-depleted transplantation in children. TCRdb ran MiXCR on the PCR reads and lists one entry per CDR3 protein. The table records hundreds of thousands of distinct CDR3 sequences, roughly an eighth of them present only once. This material consisted of PBMCs from the stem cell graft donor, taken from the stem cell graft. The receptors come from a human donor who donated a stem cell graft to a child with combined immunodeficiency. The CDR3 runs from the conserved cysteine through the conserved F or W. The order of the fields is V gene, clone size, J gene, D gene, CDR3 DNA, CDR3 protein. A D gene is named only where the DNA matches it firmly. Clone size is shown for a subset of rows, as once, few, many or a class of expanded clone.

v_call: TRBV20-1; clone_size: many; j_call: TRBJ2-1; d_call: NA; cdr3_nt: TGCAGTGCTAGCGCGAGATGGACCTATGAGCAGTTCTTC; cdr3_aa: CSASARWTYEQFF
v_call: TRBV2; clone_size: few; j_call: TRBJ2-1; d_call: NA; cdr3_nt: TGTGCCAGCACCGCGCTCAGCCCGGCCCATGAGCAGTTCTTC; cdr3_aa: CASTALSPAHEQFF
v_call: TRBV4-2; clone_size: few; j_call: TRBJ2-3; d_call: TRBD2; cdr3_nt: TGTGCCAGCAGCCAAGGAACGGGGGGGCCAGATACGCAGTATTTT; cdr3_aa: CASSQGTGGPDTQYF
v_call: TRBV7-8; clone_size: NA; j_call: TRBJ2-5; d_call: NA; cdr3_nt: TGTGCCAGCAGCCTCCGACTCACCCCTATTCTGCTAATAGAAGAGACCCAGTACTTC; cdr3_aa: CASSLRLTPILLIEETQYF
v_call: TRBV11-3; clone_size: NA; j_call: TRBJ1-1; d_call: NA; cdr3_nt: TGTGCCAGCAGCGTATTTGTCAACACTGAAGCTTTCTTT; cdr3_aa: CASSVFVNTEAFF
v_call: TRBV29-1; clone_size: many; j_call: TRBJ2-1; d_call: TRBD1; cdr3_nt: TGCAGCGTCTTGGCTGGGACAGGGGGCAATGAGCAGTTCTTC; cdr3_aa: CSVLAGTGGNEQFF
v_call: TRBV12-3/TRBV12-4; clone_size: NA; j_call: TRBJ2-3; d_call: NA; cdr3_nt: TGTGCCAGCAGTTTAATTCCCCCCCGGCAGAAGATAGGCACAGATACGCAGTATTTT; cdr3_aa: CASSLIPPRQKIGTDTQYF
v_call: TRBV5-5; clone_size: few; j_call: TRBJ1-1; d_call: NA; cdr3_nt: TGTGCCAGCACCATAACTGGGAACATGAACACTGAAGCTTTCTTT; cdr3_aa: CASTITGNMNTEAFF
v_call: TRBV19; clone_size: NA; j_call: TRBJ2-5; d_call: TRBD1; cdr3_nt: TGTGCCTCATCAGGGGGAGCGAGACTCAGGGAGACCCAGTACTTC; cdr3_aa: CASSGGARLRETQYF
v_call: TRBV15; clone_size: few; j_call: TRBJ1-1; d_call: NA; cdr3_nt: TGTGCCACCAGCAGAGCCAGTAACACTGAAGCTTTCTTT; cdr3_aa: CATSRASNTEAFF
v_call: TRBV10-3; clone_size: few; j_call: TRBJ1-6; d_call: TRBD1; cdr3_nt: TGTGCCATCCGAGGGACAGGGGTGGTGAGTTCACCCCTCCACTTT; cdr3_aa: CAIRGTGVVSSPLHF
v_call: TRBV5-1; clone_size: NA; j_call: TRBJ2-2; d_call: NA; cdr3_nt: TGCGCCAGCAGCTTGGCCAGGGGCGAAGGGGCCGGGGAGCTGTTTTTT; cdr3_aa: CASSLARGEGAGELFF
v_call: TRBV5-6; clone_size: NA; j_call: TRBJ2-3; d_call: NA; cdr3_nt: TGTGCCAGCAGCTCCCTGACCTGGAGCACAGATACGCAGTATTTT; cdr3_aa: CASSSLTWSTDTQYF
v_call: TRBV5-1; clone_size: few; j_call: TRBJ2-3; d_call: NA; cdr3_nt: TGCGCCAGCAGCTTGGTTGCCACAAGATTCATTGATACGCAGTATTTT; cdr3_aa: CASSLVATRFIDTQYF
v_call: TRBV20-1; clone_size: NA; j_call: TRBJ2-2; d_call: TRBD1; cdr3_nt: TGCAGTGCTGGGACAGGGTACCCCGGGGAGCTGTTTTTT; cdr3_aa: CSAGTGYPGELFF
v_call: TRBV5-1; clone_size: many; j_call: TRBJ1-3; d_call: TRBD1; cdr3_nt: TGCGCCAGCAGCTGGGAACCGACAGGGCCCGGAAACACCATATATTTT; cdr3_aa: CASSWEPTGPGNTIYF
v_call: TRBV4-3; clone_size: NA; j_call: TRBJ1-2; d_call: NA; cdr3_nt: TGCGCCAGCAGCCAATCGGCCTCGACTGGCTATGGCTACACCTTC; cdr3_aa: CASSQSASTGYGYTF
v_call: TRBV6-2/TRBV6-3; clone_size: few; j_call: TRBJ2-7; d_call: NA; cdr3_nt: TGTGCCAGCAGTCTACCGCCAGCTCACGAGCAGTACTTC; cdr3_aa: CASSLPPAHEQYF
v_call: TRBV6-5; clone_size: many; j_call: TRBJ2-7; d_call: TRBD1; cdr3_nt: TGTGCCAGCAGAAGACAGGGAAGCTCCTACGAGCAGTACTTC; cdr3_aa: CASRRQGSSYEQYF
v_call: TRBV5-1; clone_size: few; j_call: TRBJ2-3; d_call: TRBD2; cdr3_nt: TGCGCCAGCAGCTTGGATAATAGCGGGAGGGCCGATCTGTTCACAGATACGCAGTATTTT; cdr3_aa: CASSLDNSGRADLFTDTQYF
v_call: TRBV29-1; clone_size: many; j_call: TRBJ2-5; d_call: NA; cdr3_nt: TGCAGCGTTGGTAGCTTGAGAAAGGGAGAGACCCAGTACTTC; cdr3_aa: CSVGSLRKGETQYF
v_call: TRBV6-2/TRBV6-3; clone_size: NA; j_call: TRBJ2-4; d_call: TRBD2; cdr3_nt: TGTGCCAGCACGATTAGCGGGGGGAAAAACATTCAGTACTTC; cdr3_aa: CASTISGGKNIQYF
v_call: TRBV12-3/TRBV12-4; clone_size: NA; j_call: TRBJ2-1; d_call: NA; cdr3_nt: TGTGCCAGCAGTCCCCACATGAGGGACAAAGCAAAGGAGCAGTTCTTC; cdr3_aa: CASSPHMRDKAKEQFF
v_call: TRBV4-3; clone_size: NA; j_call: TRBJ2-7; d_call: TRBD1; cdr3_nt: TGCGCCAGCAGCCCGACCGGACAGGACGAGCAGTACTTC; cdr3_aa: CASSPTGQDEQYF
v_call: TRBV12-3/TRBV12-4; clone_size: few; j_call: TRBJ2-7; d_call: NA; cdr3_nt: TGTGCCAGCAGCCCCAAAGTGCGGGACAACTACGAGCAGTACTTC; cdr3_aa: CASSPKVRDNYEQYF
v_call: TRBV10-3; clone_size: many; j_call: TRBJ2-5; d_call: NA; cdr3_nt: TGTGCCATCAGTGACGGGGGCCGGTTAGGAGAGACCCAGTACTTC; cdr3_aa: CAISDGGRLGETQYF
v_call: TRBV2; clone_size: few; j_call: TRBJ2-1; d_call: TRBD2; cdr3_nt: TGTGCCAGCAGGCATAGCGGGGGGGCCTACAATGAGCAGTTCTTC; cdr3_aa: CASRHSGGAYNEQFF
v_call: TRBV7-2; clone_size: many; j_call: TRBJ2-2; d_call: TRBD2; cdr3_nt: TGTGCCAGCAGAATCGGACTAGCGGGGGGTGGTTCGAACACCGGGGAGCTGTTTTTT; cdr3_aa: CASRIGLAGGGSNTGELFF
v_call: TRBV15; clone_size: many; j_call: TRBJ2-1; d_call: TRBD1; cdr3_nt: TGTGCCACCAGCAGGGACAGGGCATCCTACAATGAGCAGTTCTTC; cdr3_aa: CATSRDRASYNEQFF
v_call: TRBV27; clone_size: NA; j_call: TRBJ2-1; d_call: NA; cdr3_nt: TGTGCCAGCAGTGGGGCCTTCCGGGAGCAGTTCTTC; cdr3_aa: CASSGAFREQFF
v_call: TRBV7-2; clone_size: many; j_call: TRBJ2-1; d_call: NA; cdr3_nt: TGTGCCAGCAGCTCTTCGGAGTACAATGAGCAGTTCTTC; cdr3_aa: CASSSSEYNEQFF
v_call: TRBV7-2; clone_size: many; j_call: TRBJ2-1; d_call: TRBD2; cdr3_nt: TGTGCCAGCATTTTAGCGGGAGGGAGGAATGAGCAGTTCTTC; cdr3_aa: CASILAGGRNEQFF
v_call: TRBV2; clone_size: NA; j_call: TRBJ2-1; d_call: TRBD1; cdr3_nt: TGTGCCAGCAGTGCTGGGACAGGGGACCTCAATGAGCAGTTCTTC; cdr3_aa: CASSAGTGDLNEQFF
v_call: TRBV5-6; clone_size: NA; j_call: TRBJ1-1; d_call: TRBD1; cdr3_nt: TGTGCCAGCAGCGTGGGACAGGGGGTTGCGAACACTGAAGCTTTCTTT; cdr3_aa: CASSVGQGVANTEAFF
v_call: TRBV5-5; clone_size: many; j_call: TRBJ2-7; d_call: NA; cdr3_nt: TGTGCCAGCAGCTTTGGGACTCAGGGCGAGCAGTACTTC; cdr3_aa: CASSFGTQGEQYF
v_call: TRBV5-1; clone_size: many; j_call: TRBJ2-4; d_call: NA; cdr3_nt: TGCGCCAGCAGCTTGGCCGGTCGGACAAGCGGAAACATTCAGTACTTC; cdr3_aa: CASSLAGRTSGNIQYF
v_call: TRBV20-1; clone_size: few; j_call: TRBJ2-1; d_call: NA; cdr3_nt: TGCAGTGCTGGACGGTACAATGAGCAGTTCTTC; cdr3_aa: CSAGRYNEQFF
v_call: TRBV4-2; clone_size: NA; j_call: TRBJ1-1; d_call: NA; cdr3_nt: TGTGCCAGCAGCCAAGATGGGAGTTTGAACACTGAAGCTTTCTTT; cdr3_aa: CASSQDGSLNTEAFF
v_call: TRBV20-1; clone_size: many; j_call: TRBJ1-2; d_call: NA; cdr3_nt: TGCAGTGCTCCCCGGGAACCGGCTAACTATGGCTACACCTTC; cdr3_aa: CSAPREPANYGYTF
v_call: TRBV10-3; clone_size: few; j_call: TRBJ2-5; d_call: NA; cdr3_nt: TGTGCCATCAGTGTGGACACCGAAGAGACCCAGTACTTC; cdr3_aa: CAISVDTEETQYF
v_call: TRBV4-3; clone_size: NA; j_call: TRBJ2-3; d_call: TRBD2; cdr3_nt: TGCGCCAGCAGCCAGGGACTAGCGGGCACAGATACGCAGTATTTT; cdr3_aa: CASSQGLAGTDTQYF
v_call: TRBV20-1; clone_size: NA; j_call: TRBJ2-3; d_call: TRBD2; cdr3_nt: TGCAGTGCTACCTTAGCGGGGGGCCTCGCAGATACGCAGTATTTT; cdr3_aa: CSATLAGGLADTQYF
v_call: TRBV7-7; clone_size: few; j_call: TRBJ2-7; d_call: NA; cdr3_nt: TGTGCCAGCAGCTTATTTGGCTTCTACGAGCAGTACTTC; cdr3_aa: CASSLFGFYEQYF
v_call: TRBV5-1; clone_size: few; j_call: TRBJ2-3; d_call: TRBD2; cdr3_nt: TGCGCCAGCAGCCGCGGGACTAGCGGGTTCACAGATACGCAGTATTTT; cdr3_aa: CASSRGTSGFTDTQYF
v_call: TRBV15; clone_size: few; j_call: TRBJ1-1; d_call: NA; cdr3_nt: TGTGCCACCAGCACGGTGGGCGGGGACACTGAAGCTTTCTTT; cdr3_aa: CATSTVGGDTEAFF
v_call: TRBV4-3; clone_size: few; j_call: TRBJ1-1; d_call: NA; cdr3_nt: TGCGCCAGCAGCCAAGCTTCCAGGCCGAACACTGAAGCTTTCTTT; cdr3_aa: CASSQASRPNTEAFF
v_call: TRBV19; clone_size: few; j_call: TRBJ2-7; d_call: NA; cdr3_nt: TGTGCCAGTAGTATAGAGGACCACCCTCGGTCGGCGCAGTACTTC; cdr3_aa: CASSIEDHPRSAQYF
v_call: TRBV30; clone_size: NA; j_call: TRBJ2-7; d_call: NA; cdr3_nt: TGTGCCTGGAGTGTAGGGCTGCACCCCACCTACGAGCAGTACTTC; cdr3_aa: CAWSVGLHPTYEQYF
v_call: TRBV5-6; clone_size: few; j_call: TRBJ1-1; d_call: NA; cdr3_nt: TGTGCCAGCAGCCCATCGCGGGGTGGATCTGAAGCTTTCTTT; cdr3_aa: CASSPSRGGSEAFF
v_call: TRBV4-3; clone_size: few; j_call: TRBJ2-7; d_call: TRBD2; cdr3_nt: TGCGCCAGCAGCCCATGGGTAGCGGGCGAGCAGTACTTC; cdr3_aa: CASSPWVAGEQYF
v_call: TRBV15; clone_size: NA; j_call: TRBJ2-2; d_call: TRBD2; cdr3_nt: TGTGCCACCAGCCCCCGACTAGCGGGCCGCACCGGGGAGCTGTTTTTT; cdr3_aa: CATSPRLAGRTGELFF
v_call: TRBV9; clone_size: NA; j_call: TRBJ2-5; d_call: TRBD1; cdr3_nt: TGTGCCAGCAGCGTGACAGGGTTCCAAGAGACCCAGTACTTC; cdr3_aa: CASSVTGFQETQYF
v_call: TRBV2; clone_size: NA; j_call: TRBJ2-3; d_call: TRBD2; cdr3_nt: TGTGCCAGCAGGTCTCGACTAGCGGGGGGCTCAGATACGCAGTATTTT; cdr3_aa: CASRSRLAGGSDTQYF
v_call: TRBV5-1; clone_size: many; j_call: TRBJ2-1; d_call: TRBD1; cdr3_nt: TGCGCCAGCAGCCAGGGACAGGGGGGCCACAATGAGCAGTTCTTC; cdr3_aa: CASSQGQGGHNEQFF